The subject of this entry is one T cell receptor (beta chain). These data come from a study of blood T cell repertoires in COVID-19. Generated by immunoSEQ multiplex PCR, the TCRdb table keeps only in-frame clones and is missing some. This table has 100,000 to 150,000 clones, roughly 86% appearing once. Germline CDR1 LGHDT, CDR2 YNNKEL (reference sequence). The CDR3 has 15 residues. Trimming pared 0 bases from V and 1 base from J, leaving 10 bases between. The rearrangement uses TRBV3-1 (or the pseudogene TRBV3-2) and TRBJ2-7; tentatively, D is TRBD2 (5 bases). The TCR was taken from a human donor in a cohort sampled during active COVID-19. Sequenced sample: peripheral blood. For the CDR3, the DNA is TGTGCCAGCAGCCAAGATTTGGGAGTTTCCTACGAGCAGTACTTC. Its protein product is CASSQDLGVSYEQYF.